One sample yielded the 20 T cell receptor beta chains listed below, sequenced in a study of blood T cell repertoires in COVID-19. Method: immunoSEQ multiplex PCR; TCRdb's copy keeps in-frame clones and lacks some. The sample has 260,000 or so clones; over 75% are singletons. The sequencing input was peripheral blood. Source of these receptors: a human donor in a cohort sampled during active COVID-19.

J is TRBJ2-3 and V is TRBV5-6, with a possible D match to TRBD2 (6 bases). This CDR3 spans 15 amino acids. CDR1 is SGHDT and CDR2 is YYEEEE in the germline V gene. Trimming shortened V by 0 bases and J by 0 bases, and 8 bases separated the two germline ends. The CDR3 loop reads CASSLDRGSTDTQYF. CDR3 nucleotide sequence: TGTGCCAGCAGCTTGGATCGGGGGAGCACAGATACGCAGTATTTT.

The V call is TRBV19, the J call TRBJ1-5; D call uncertain. Trimming cost V 9 bases and J 3 bases, with 15 bases left between them. Looked up from germline, CDR1 is LNHDA and CDR2 is SQIVND (reference sequence). The CDR3 runs 14 residues. The DNA for the CDR3 is TGTGCCAGCCGAGAACCATTTAACAATCAGCCCCAGCATTTT. Amino acids: CASREPFNNQPQHF.

This chain connects TRBV6-1 to TRBJ2-7; no firm D call. V gave up 2 bases and J gave up 2 bases, with 13 bases separating them. Germline values: CDR1 MNHNS, CDR2 SASEGT. CDR3 length: 15 amino acids. CDR3 sequence (DNA): TGTGCCAGCAGTGAACCAGGCGTCCCCCCCTACGAGCAGTACTTC. Its protein is CASSEPGVPPYEQYF.

This clone was detected only a few times. The rearrangement joins TRBV6-5 to TRBJ1-2; TRBD1 matches 8 bases. V dropped 6 bases and J dropped 8; count of bases not matched to a gene: 14. The germline gives CDR1 MNHEY, CDR2 SVGAGI. CDR3 size: 15 residues. CDR3 amino acids: CASRRQGQSAVGYTF. CDR3 coding DNA: TGTGCCAGCAGGCGACAGGGGCAAAGTGCGGTGGGCTACACCTTC.

This sequence joins TRBV5-1 and TRBJ1-2; D gene uncertain. V was clipped by 0 bases and J by 0 bases, with 12 bases between them. The length of the CDR3 is 16 residues. Germline V gene lookup returns CDR1 SGHRS and CDR2 YFSETQ. The CDR3 protein is CASSLVLSQTNYGYTF. Written as DNA, the CDR3 is TGCGCCAGCAGCTTGGTGCTGTCCCAGACTAACTATGGCTACACCTTC.

The chain carries TRBV11-2 and TRBJ1-4, with D tentatively TRBD1 (5 bases). Germline assignment: CDR1 SGHAT and CDR2 FQNNGV. Trimming pared 5 bases from V and 8 bases from J, leaving 18 bases between. This CDR3 has 15 residues. The CDR3 coding sequence is TGTGCCAGCAGCACAGGAACAAGGGCGGGAGAAAAACTGTTTTTT. It encodes CASSTGTRAGEKLFF.

The rearrangement links TRBV21-1 to TRBJ1-4; the D call TRBD1 from the table was never checked on the DNA. TRBV21-1 is a recognized pseudogene. This CDR3 is 15 amino acids long. The chain's CDR3 is CASRDRIATNEKLFF. CDR3 nucleotide sequence: TGTGCCTCCCGAGACAGGATTGCAACTAATGAAAAACTGTTTTTT.

The V call is TRBV28, the J call TRBJ1-2; TRBD1 is a possible D gene (6 bases). This CDR3 region has 13 residues. Per germline, CDR1 MDHEN and CDR2 SYDVKM. V was trimmed by 5 bases and J by 6 bases, leaving 13 bases between them. CDR3 coding DNA: TGTGCCAGCAGTCCCCCCAGGGGCCATGGCTACACCTTC. It specifies CASSPPRGHGYTF.

The gene calls are TRBV6-5 and TRBJ1-1; maybe TRBD1 (5 bases). V lost 2 bases and J 2 bases, leaving 6 bases between the germline ends. CDR1 and CDR2 (germline): MNHEY, SVGAGI. CDR3 length: 13 amino acids. The DNA of the CDR3 is TGTGCCAGCAGTTACCAGGGTAACACTGAAGCTTTCTTT. Translating gives CASSYQGNTEAFF.

The chain couples TRBV6-5 to TRBJ1-6, with D possibly being TRBD1 (5 bases). V was trimmed by 10 bases and J by 7 bases, leaving 14 bases between them. Germline CDR1 and CDR2: MNHEY and SVGAGI. CDR3 size: 13 residues. The CDR3 is CATSGTKNSPLHF. The CDR3 DNA reads TGTGCCACTTCCGGGACTAAAAATTCACCCCTCCACTTT.

V gene TRBV4-1 combines with J gene TRBJ2-1; 11 bases are shared with TRBD2. Germline lookup yields CDR1 MGHRA and CDR2 YSYEKL. The CDR3 totals 12 residues. The trim removed 4 bases at V and 13 bases at J, leaving 3 bases unmatched. CDR3 protein: CASSPTSGEQFF. CDR3 bases: TGCGCCAGCAGCCCGACTAGCGGGGAACAGTTCTTC.

The J gene is TRBJ2-1, the V gene TRBV24-1, with 9 bases aligning to TRBD1. Unmatched junction bases numbered 10, after V lost 4 bases and J lost 7 bases. Germline CDR1 KGHDR, CDR2 SFDVKD. CDR3 length equals 16 residues. The CDR3 sequence is CATSDHGTGKVNEQFF. CDR3 sequence (DNA): TGTGCCACCAGTGACCATGGGACAGGGAAGGTGAATGAGCAGTTCTTC.

V and J are TRBV9 and TRBJ2-1; 10 positions agree with TRBD1. The J segment lost 9 bases and the V segment lost 3 bases, leaving 9 bases of the junction unmatched. Germline values: CDR1 SGDLS, CDR2 YYNGEE. The CDR3 spans 15 residues. The DNA of the CDR3 is TGTGCCAGCAGCGAGCGGACAGGGGGTTTAAGTGAGCAGTTCTTC. As protein: CASSERTGGLSEQFF.

V is TRBV27 and J is TRBJ1-1; 7 bases line up with TRBD1. J gave up 2 bases and V 6 bases, and 9 bases lay outside the gene matches. The CDR3 is 15 amino acids. Germline assignment: CDR1 MNHEY and CDR2 SMNVEV (reference sequence). The CDR3 sequence: CASRPGQQPNTEAFF. In DNA, the CDR3 is TGTGCCAGCAGGCCGGGACAGCAGCCAAACACTGAAGCTTTCTTT.

V usage is TRBV6-5 and J usage is TRBJ1-2; 9 bases map to TRBD1. With V trimmed by 7 bases and J by 7 bases, 13 bases remained unmatched. CDR1 and CDR2 from the germline V gene are MNHEY and SVGAGI. The CDR3 consists of 15 residues. The CDR3 here is CASKTGDRARRGYTF. DNA for the CDR3: TGTGCCAGCAAAACAGGGGACAGGGCCAGACGTGGCTACACCTTC.

V is TRBV5-1 and J is TRBJ2-7; no clear D gene. V gave up 1 base and J gave up 0 bases, with 5 bases separating them. The CDR3 consists of 13 residues. The germline V gene encodes CDR1 SGHRS and CDR2 YFSETQ. The CDR3 region is CASSLSSSYEQYF. In nucleotides, the CDR3 is TGCGCCAGCAGCTTGTCGAGCTCCTACGAGCAGTACTTC.

This chain's CDR3 is CASSVGVGQGSYEQYF. The CDR3, as DNA: TGTGCCAGCAGCGTAGGGGTGGGACAGGGTTCCTACGAGCAGTACTTC. The chain recombines TRBV9 with TRBJ2-7; TRBD1 aligns across 9 bases. There are 16 residues in the CDR3. The V gene end was trimmed by 0 bases and the J gene end by 1 base; junction bases not matched to a gene: 5. Germline loops: CDR1 SGDLS, CDR2 YYNGEE.

V gene TRBV4-1 combines with J gene TRBJ2-7; 10 nucleotides align to TRBD1. After removal of 0 bases from V and 3 bases from J, the junction contained 11 bases not matched to a gene. This CDR3 has 18 amino acids. Looked up from germline, CDR1 is MGHRA and CDR2 is YSYEKL. The CDR3 sequence: CASSQEKRRGTGDYEQYF. The CDR3 DNA sequence: TGCGCCAGCAGCCAAGAGAAACGGCGCGGGACAGGGGACTACGAGCAGTACTTC.

The V gene is TRBV6-5, the J gene TRBJ2-3; 8 positions match TRBD1. The trim removed 7 bases at V and 9 bases at J, leaving 12 bases unmatched. The V gene's germline CDR1 is MNHEY and CDR2 SVGAGI. CDR3 length: 14 amino acids. This chain's CDR3 is CASTSDRGRDTQYF. The DNA for the CDR3 is TGTGCCAGCACCAGTGACAGGGGACGTGACACGCAGTATTTT.

The chain combines TRBV19 with TRBJ1-1, with 9 bases fitting TRBD1. Looked up from germline, CDR1 is LNHDA and CDR2 is SQIVND (reference sequence). Losses at the gene ends were 10 bases for V and 5 bases for J; bases not matched to a gene: 11. This CDR3 comprises 14 residues. The CDR3 DNA reads TGTGCCACCAGACTAAGGACAGGGGTGACTGAAGCTTTCTTT. Translated: CATRLRTGVTEAFF.